The 25 T cell receptor beta chains below all came from one sample that was sequenced in a study of PD-1 blockade in classical Hodgkin lymphoma. Here immunoSEQ multiplex PCR was the method, and the copy in TCRdb shows in-frame clones only, minus some. The sample lists 21,000 or so clones; roughly 90% were seen once. Time point: cycle 4 day 1 (C4D1), after less than 7 weeks of nivolumab. Relapse was seen in all patients after autologous stem cell transplantation, and brentuximab vedotin exposure was variable. The sample in question was peripheral blood mononuclear cells (PBMCs), obtained before the fourth cycle of nivolumab. The source is a human donor with classical Hodgkin lymphoma.

The chain joins TRBV11-2 to TRBJ1-2; D unresolved. The CDR3 loop spans 12 amino acids. The V gene lost 3 bases and the J gene lost 7 bases, with 9 bases spanning the gap. From germline, CDR1 is SGHAT and CDR2 FQNNGV. In DNA, the CDR3 is TGTGCCAGCAGCTTTCAGGATCTTGGCTACACCTTC. Encoded protein: CASSFQDLGYTF.

J is TRBJ1-3 and V is TRBV6-6; no firm D call. Germline V lookup: CDR1 MNHNY, CDR2 SVGAGI (reference sequence). V was clipped by 6 bases and J by 1 base, with 10 bases between them. The CDR3 has 14 amino acids. CDR3 sequence reads: CASSQTPSGNTIYF. CDR3 DNA: TGTGCCAGCAGCCAGACTCCGTCTGGAAACACCATATATTTT.

The gene calls are TRBV6-5 and TRBJ2-1, with D possibly being TRBD1 (6 bases). V lost 0 bases, J lost 3 bases, and 9 bases lay in between. Germline values: CDR1 MNHEY, CDR2 SVGAGI. The length of the CDR3 is 15 residues. Here the CDR3 reads CASSYSAGDYNEQFF. CDR3 nucleotides: TGTGCCAGCAGTTACTCAGCAGGGGACTACAATGAGCAGTTCTTC.

The chain links TRBV5-8 to TRBJ1-5; D not certain. The CDR3 spans 13 residues. In germline, CDR1 is SGHTS, CDR2 YDEGEE. V was pared by 1 base and J by 2 bases, with 4 bases between. This CDR3 reads CASSLRRNQPQHF. The CDR3 DNA follows: TGTGCCAGCAGCTTGAGGCGCAATCAGCCCCAGCATTTT.

The chain carries TRBV29-1 and TRBJ1-4; D call uncertain. The V end lost 0 bases, the J end lost 14 bases, and 25 bases lay between the germline ends. The CDR3 extends over 16 amino acids. Germline CDR1 is SQVTM and CDR2 is ANQGSEA. CDR3 coding DNA: TGCAGCGTTGAAGATCCTCGGGATTCAATACTTGGCAGGCTGTTTTTT. It specifies CSVEDPRDSILGRLFF.

This clone has a single count. The chain links TRBV6-6 to TRBJ1-3; D gene uncertain. The V gene's germline CDR1 is MNHNY and CDR2 SVGAGI (reference sequence). The CDR3 has 15 residues. The germline V and J ends were trimmed by 6 bases and 2 bases, with 14 bases remaining between them. This CDR3 is CASRPRLTPGNTIYF. The CDR3 DNA follows: TGTGCCAGCAGGCCCCGATTAACCCCTGGAAACACCATATATTTT.

V gene TRBV10-3 combines with J gene TRBJ2-3, with 11 bases aligning to TRBD2. Germline V gene data show CDR1 as ENHRY and CDR2 as SYGVKD. V shed 3 bases, J shed 1 base, and the junction held 15 bases outside the gene matches. The CDR3 extends over 20 amino acids. The CDR3 here is CAISEPTSGIKGRGTDTQYF. CDR3 in DNA: TGTGCCATCAGTGAACCGACTAGCGGGATAAAGGGGCGGGGCACAGATACGCAGTATTTT.

The chain links TRBV7-2 to TRBJ2-1; TRBD2 might be the D (5 bases). Per germline, CDR1 SGHTA and CDR2 FQGNSA. Trimming pared 3 bases from V and 3 bases from J, leaving 15 bases between. The CDR3 runs to 16 residues. CDR3 residues: CASSFMGFGNYNEQFF. The CDR3, as DNA: TGTGCCAGCAGCTTCATGGGTTTCGGGAACTACAATGAGCAGTTCTTC.

The genes are TRBV25-1 and TRBJ1-5; the D is unclear. The CDR3 is 15 amino acids. CDR1 MGHDK and CDR2 SYGVNS come from the germline V gene. Trimming shortened V by 2 bases and J by 4 bases, and 12 bases separated the two germline ends. CDR3 in DNA: TGTGCCAGCAGTGAACCCGGCAGCCGGAATCAGCCCCAGCATTTT. Its protein is CASSEPGSRNQPQHF.

The chain recombines TRBV7-6 with TRBJ1-1; tentatively, D is TRBD1 (5 bases). V shed 5 bases and J shed 11 bases, with 18 bases lying between them. This CDR3 comprises 13 residues. Germline CDR1 SGHVS, CDR2 FNYEAQ. CDR3 bases: TGTGCCAGCAGCCTGTCCACCAGGGAGATGGCTTTCTTT. Translating it yields CASSLSTREMAFF.

V usage is TRBV7-2 and J usage is TRBJ1-3; TRBD1 matches at 8 bases. CDR1 and CDR2 from the germline V gene are SGHTA and FQGNSA. Germline trimming cut 5 bases from V and 2 bases from J; bases unmatched to any gene: 5. The CDR3 has 15 residues. This CDR3 reads CASSTMTGAGNTIYF. CDR3 in DNA: TGTGCCAGCAGCACCATGACAGGGGCTGGAAACACCATATATTTT.

V usage is TRBV19 and J usage is TRBJ1-5; 7 bases match TRBD1. Germline V gene sequence: CDR1 LNHDA, CDR2 SQIVND (reference sequence). This CDR3 comprises 15 residues. V gave up 6 bases and J gave up 3 bases; unmatched junction bases: 8. The CDR3 coding sequence is TGTGCCAGTAGCATTTGGACAGGTGACAATCAGCCCCAGCATTTT. Its protein is CASSIWTGDNQPQHF.

This clone was counted a single time. The rearrangement joins TRBV5-4 to TRBJ2-5, with 7 bases fitting TRBD1. J was trimmed by 2 bases and V by 0 bases; bases with no gene match: 13. Looked up from germline, CDR1 is SGHNT and CDR2 is YYREEE (reference sequence). The CDR3 covers 18 residues. The CDR3: CASSLDAPRDSYQETQYF. As DNA, the CDR3 is TGTGCCAGCAGCTTGGACGCCCCACGGGACAGTTATCAAGAGACCCAGTACTTC. The whole variable domain, remainder taken from reference TRBV5-4 and TRBJ2-5, is ETGVTQSPTHLIKTRGQQVTLRCSSQSGHNTVSWYQQALGQGPQFIFQYYREEENGRGNFPPRFSGLQFPNYSSELNVNALELDDSALYLCASSLDAPRDSYQETQYFGPGTRLLVL.

The rearrangement uses TRBV5-8 and TRBJ2-7; no firm D call. V lost 0 bases and J 12 bases, leaving 16 bases between the germline ends. The CDR3 is 13 residues long. Germline V gene lookup returns CDR1 SGHTS and CDR2 YDEGEE. The CDR3 nucleotides are TGTGCCAGCAGCTTGGTCAGCAATTCCATTCTGTACTTC. Translating gives CASSLVSNSILYF.

This chain joins TRBV29-1 and TRBJ1-1; 11 bases match TRBD1. Trimming at V came to 7 bases and at J to 1 base, leaving 8 bases not matched to a gene. This CDR3 has 15 residues. Germline lookup yields CDR1 SQVTM and CDR2 ANQGSEA. In DNA, the CDR3 is TGCAGCGCCAGAGGGACAGGGGGTGGGAACACTGAAGCTTTCTTT. Translation: CSARGTGGGNTEAFF.

The rearrangement joins TRBV10-3 to TRBJ2-3, with D possibly matching TRBD1 (5 bases). Trimming stripped 6 bases from V and 4 bases from J, with 14 bases between. From germline, CDR1 is ENHRY and CDR2 SYGVKD. The CDR3 sequence is 14 residues long. This chain's CDR3 is CAIRRQGGADTQYF. CDR3 in DNA: TGTGCCATCAGGAGGCAGGGTGGCGCAGATACGCAGTATTTT.

This rearrangement joins TRBV5-4 to TRBJ2-1; perhaps D is TRBD1 or TRBD2 (5 bases each). With 2 bases removed from V and 5 bases from J, the gap between germline ends came to 17 bases. The CDR3 is 16 residues long. Germline-derived CDR1 and CDR2 are SGHNT and YYREEE (reference sequence). In DNA, the CDR3 is TGTGCCAGCAGCTTAAAACAGGCCCTGAGGGACAATGAGCAGTTCTTC. Its protein product is CASSLKQALRDNEQFF.

The genes are TRBV6-1 and TRBJ2-7; D might be TRBD1 or TRBD2, each matching 6 bases. CDR1 and CDR2 from the germline V gene are MNHNS and SASEGT. V lost 3 bases, J lost 2 bases, and 11 bases lay in between. This CDR3 has 14 residues. The CDR3 reads CASSDGGRPYEQYF. In DNA form, the CDR3 reads TGTGCCAGCAGTGATGGGGGGCGTCCCTACGAGCAGTACTTC.

The chain carries TRBV18 and TRBJ1-1; D perhaps matches TRBD1 (5 bases). Trimming left V 3 bases short and J 6 bases short, with 8 bases between. Germline CDR1 reads KGHSH; CDR2 reads LQKENI. This CDR3 has 12 amino acids. CDR3 in amino acids: CASSPGGAEAFF. CDR3 sequence (DNA): TGTGCCAGCTCACCGGGAGGGGCTGAAGCTTTCTTT.

V gene TRBV5-1 combines with J gene TRBJ2-5, with 10 positions matching TRBD1. The CDR3 runs to 14 residues. J was trimmed by 4 bases and V by 4 bases; bases with no gene match: 4. The V gene's germline CDR1 is SGHRS and CDR2 YFSETQ. As DNA, the CDR3 is TGCGCCAGCAGCCGGCGGACAGGGGGAGAGACCCAGTACTTC. Amino acids: CASSRRTGGETQYF. Supplemented by reference TRBV5-1 and TRBJ2-5, the full variable domain reads KAGVTQTPRYLIKTRGQQVTLSCSPISGHRSVSWYQQTPGQGLQFLFEYFSETQRNKGNFPGRFSGRQFSNSRSEMNVSTLELGDSALYLCASSRRTGGETQYFGPGTRLLVL.

This clone was recorded once. CDR3 coding DNA: TGTGCCAGCAGTTTGGGAACGAACACCGGGGAGCTGTTTTTT. Its protein product is CASSLGTNTGELFF. The chain is built from TRBV27 and TRBJ2-2; D call uncertain. The CDR3 loop spans 14 amino acids. Germline CDR1 MNHEY, CDR2 SMNVEV (reference sequence). Trimming removed 3 bases from V and 0 bases from J, with 5 bases in between.

The chain employs TRBV7-9 and TRBJ2-2, with a possible D match to TRBD1 (5 bases). The germline V gene has CDR1 SEHNR and CDR2 FQNEAQ (reference sequence). This CDR3 region has 16 residues. V lost 1 base, J lost 1 base, and 10 bases lay in between. CDR3 DNA: TGTGCCAGCAGCTTAGTAGGTACAGGGAACACCGGGGAGCTGTTTTTT. Translating it yields CASSLVGTGNTGELFF.

The chain carries TRBV2 and TRBJ2-7; possible D gene TRBD1, 6 bases. The CDR3 is 13 residues long. Trimming removed 7 bases from V and 5 bases from J, with 15 bases in between. Germline loops: CDR1 SNHLY, CDR2 FYNNEI. CDR3 sequence reads: CASIGGLSDEQYF. The CDR3 coding sequence is TGTGCCAGCATTGGGGGCCTGTCCGACGAGCAGTACTTC.

The genes are TRBV4-2 and TRBJ2-3; TRBD2 matches at 7 bases. Per the germline V gene, CDR1 is LGHNA and CDR2 is YNFKEQ. The CDR3 sequence is 18 residues long. Germline trimming cut 0 bases from V and 2 bases from J; bases unmatched to any gene: 11. The CDR3 spells CASSQDGGSGTLTDTQYF. In DNA form, the CDR3 reads TGTGCCAGCAGCCAAGATGGGGGAAGCGGGACCCTCACAGATACGCAGTATTTT.

The chain carries TRBV5-4 and TRBJ2-5; TRBD1 matches 7 bases. From germline, CDR1 is SGHNT and CDR2 YYREEE (reference sequence). V shed 0 bases and J 5 bases; nucleotides not matched to a gene: 7. The CDR3 length is 15 residues. CDR3 protein: CASSLARGGRETQYF. CDR3 DNA: TGTGCCAGCAGCTTGGCTAGAGGGGGCAGGGAGACCCAGTACTTC.